These 3 T cell receptor beta chains originate from one sample sequenced in a study of blood T cell repertoires in COVID-19. The table came from immunoSEQ multiplex PCR; TCRdb's copy has only in-frame clones and leaves some out. The profile shows some 300,000 clones, 90% of them singletons. The sequenced material came from peripheral blood. The receptor source for this set is a woman between 40 and 55 years old with COVID-19, enrolled during active disease.

The J gene is TRBJ1-1, the V gene TRBV12-2. TRBV12-2 is a known pseudogene. The CDR3 has 17 residues. The CDR3 protein is CASRLRGFERNKTEAFF. The CDR3 region has the DNA TGTGCAAGTCGCTTAAGAGGGTTTGAGCGTAATAAGACTGAAGCTTTCTTT.

V usage is TRBV19 and J usage is TRBJ1-2; weak D call: TRBD1 (6 bases). Trimming took off 7 bases at V and 4 bases at J, with 22 bases between the two ends. Germline V gene sequence: CDR1 LNHDA, CDR2 SQIVND (reference sequence). The CDR3 spans 16 residues. Here the CDR3 DNA reads TGTGCCAGTAAATTTGGCGGCAGGGGCCTCCCCTATGGCTACACCTTC. This translates into CASKFGGRGLPYGYTF.

The gene calls are TRBV19 and TRBJ1-5; TRBD1 aligns across 7 bases. The J segment lost 7 bases and the V segment lost 6 bases, leaving 6 bases of the junction unmatched. The CDR3 contains 13 residues. Germline values: CDR1 LNHDA, CDR2 SQIVND (reference sequence). In DNA form, the CDR3 reads TGTGCCAGTAGGGGGACAGATAGGCAGCCCCAGCATTTT. Amino acid sequence: CASRGTDRQPQHF.